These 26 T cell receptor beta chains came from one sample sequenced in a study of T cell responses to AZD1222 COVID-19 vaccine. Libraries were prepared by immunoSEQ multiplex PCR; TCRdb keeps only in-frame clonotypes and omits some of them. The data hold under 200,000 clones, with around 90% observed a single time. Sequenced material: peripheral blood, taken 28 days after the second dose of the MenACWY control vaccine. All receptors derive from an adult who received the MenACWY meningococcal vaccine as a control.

CDR3 nucleotide sequence: TGTGCCAGCAGTCTTATTCCTTTCAGGGGACCGCTTCACGAGCAGTACTTC. It encodes CASSLIPFRGPLHEQYF. This chain uses TRBV6-6 with TRBJ2-7, with D possibly being TRBD1 (6 bases). V lost 5 bases, J lost 5 bases, and 25 bases lay in between. The germline CDR1 and CDR2 sequences are MNHNY and SVGAGI (reference sequence). The CDR3 runs 17 residues.

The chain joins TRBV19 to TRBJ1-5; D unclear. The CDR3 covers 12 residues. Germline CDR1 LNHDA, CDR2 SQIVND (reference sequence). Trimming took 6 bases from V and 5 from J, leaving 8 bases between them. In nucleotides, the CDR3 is TGTGCCAGTAGATATGGGGATCAGCCCCAGCATTTT. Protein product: CASRYGDQPQHF.

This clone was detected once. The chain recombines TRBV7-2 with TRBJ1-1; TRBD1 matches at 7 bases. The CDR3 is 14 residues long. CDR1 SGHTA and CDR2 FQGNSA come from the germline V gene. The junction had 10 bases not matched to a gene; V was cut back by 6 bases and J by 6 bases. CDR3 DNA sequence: TGTGCCAGCAGAATACAGGGGCGGAGGGCTGAAGCTTTCTTT. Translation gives CASRIQGRRAEAFF.

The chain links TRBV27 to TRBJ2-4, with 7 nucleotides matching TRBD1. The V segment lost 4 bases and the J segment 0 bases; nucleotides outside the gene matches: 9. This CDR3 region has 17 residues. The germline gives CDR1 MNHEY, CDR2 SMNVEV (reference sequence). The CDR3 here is CASSSDWTGLAKNIQYF. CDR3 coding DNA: TGTGCCAGCAGTTCGGATTGGACAGGACTAGCCAAAAACATTCAGTACTTC.

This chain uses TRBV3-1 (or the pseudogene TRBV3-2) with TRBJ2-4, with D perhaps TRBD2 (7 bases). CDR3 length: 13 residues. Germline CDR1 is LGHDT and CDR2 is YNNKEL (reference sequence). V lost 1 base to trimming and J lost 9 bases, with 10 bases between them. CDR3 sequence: CASSQARGGIQYF. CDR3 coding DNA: TGTGCCAGCAGCCAAGCTAGGGGGGGCATTCAGTACTTC.

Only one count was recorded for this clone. The chain's CDR3 is CASSVDGRRTYEQYF. CDR3 coding DNA: TGTGCCAGCAGCGTGGACGGGAGGAGGACCTACGAGCAGTACTTC. The V gene is TRBV9, the J gene TRBJ2-7, with TRBD2 matching 7 bases. The CDR3 is 15 amino acids. Germline V lookup: CDR1 SGDLS, CDR2 YYNGEE. With 2 bases clipped from V and 2 bases from J, the junction kept 7 bases outside the gene matches.

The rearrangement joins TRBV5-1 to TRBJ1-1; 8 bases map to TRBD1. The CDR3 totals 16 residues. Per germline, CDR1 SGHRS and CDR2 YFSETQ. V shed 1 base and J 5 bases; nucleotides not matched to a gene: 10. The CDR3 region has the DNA TGCGCCAGCAGCTTGATCCTCGACAGGGGCGGAACTGAAGCTTTCTTT. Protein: CASSLILDRGGTEAFF.

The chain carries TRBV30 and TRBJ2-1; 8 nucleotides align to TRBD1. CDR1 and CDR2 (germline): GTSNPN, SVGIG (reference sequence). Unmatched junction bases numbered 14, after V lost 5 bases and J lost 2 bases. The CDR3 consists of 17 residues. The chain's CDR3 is CAWGEVGGTGPYNEQFF. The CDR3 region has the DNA TGTGCCTGGGGGGAGGTTGGTGGGACAGGACCCTACAATGAGCAGTTCTTC.

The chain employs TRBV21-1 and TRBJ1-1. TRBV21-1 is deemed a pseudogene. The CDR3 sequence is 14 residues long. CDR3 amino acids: CASSPTRGGGVAFF. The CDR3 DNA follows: TGTGCCAGCAGCCCGACGAGGGGGGGCGGCGTAGCTTTCTTT.

The CDR3 region has the DNA TGTGCCAGCAGTCCTTTAACAGGGGTGGGAACTGAAGCTTTCTTT. Its translation is CASSPLTGVGTEAFF. This sequence joins TRBV27 and TRBJ1-1; 7 positions agree with TRBD1. The trim removed 5 bases at V and 5 bases at J, leaving 11 bases unmatched. Germline V gene sequence: CDR1 MNHEY, CDR2 SMNVEV (reference sequence). The CDR3 covers 15 residues.

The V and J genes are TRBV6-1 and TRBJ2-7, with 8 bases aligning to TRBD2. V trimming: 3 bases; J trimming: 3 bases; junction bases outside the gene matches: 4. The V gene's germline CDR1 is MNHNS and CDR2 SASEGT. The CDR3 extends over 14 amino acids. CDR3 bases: TGTGCCAGCAGTGAGAGCGGGGGCTACTACGAGCAGTACTTC. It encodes CASSESGGYYEQYF.

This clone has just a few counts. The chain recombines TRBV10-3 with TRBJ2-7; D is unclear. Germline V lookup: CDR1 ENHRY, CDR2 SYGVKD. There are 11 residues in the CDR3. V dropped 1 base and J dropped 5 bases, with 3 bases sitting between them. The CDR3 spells CAISEFDEQYF. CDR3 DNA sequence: TGTGCCATCAGTGAGTTTGACGAGCAGTACTTC.

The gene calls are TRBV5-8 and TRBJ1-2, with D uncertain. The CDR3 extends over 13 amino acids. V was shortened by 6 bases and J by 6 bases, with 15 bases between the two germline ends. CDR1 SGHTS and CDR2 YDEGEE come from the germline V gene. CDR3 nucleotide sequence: TGTGCCAGCAAGACAAACAGCGGCGATGGCTACACCTTC. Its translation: CASKTNSGDGYTF.

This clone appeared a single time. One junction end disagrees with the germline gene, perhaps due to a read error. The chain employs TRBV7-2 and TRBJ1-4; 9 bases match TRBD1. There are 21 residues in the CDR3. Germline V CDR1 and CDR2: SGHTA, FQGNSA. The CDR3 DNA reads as TGTGCCAGCAGCCTAGCCCAGAGGGACAGGGCAACCCAGGAAACTAATGAAAAACTGTTTTTT. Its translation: CASSLAQRDRATQETNEKLFF.

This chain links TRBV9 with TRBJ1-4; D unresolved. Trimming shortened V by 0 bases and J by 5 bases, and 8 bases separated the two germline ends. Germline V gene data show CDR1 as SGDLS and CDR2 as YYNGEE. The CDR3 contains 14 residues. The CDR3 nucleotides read TGTGCCAGCAGCGTAGGACTGAGAAATGAAAAACTGTTTTTT. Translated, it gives CASSVGLRNEKLFF.

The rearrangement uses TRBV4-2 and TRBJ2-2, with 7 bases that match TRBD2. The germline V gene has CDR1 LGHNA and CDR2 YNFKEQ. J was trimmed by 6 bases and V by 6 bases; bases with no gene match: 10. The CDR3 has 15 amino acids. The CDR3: CASRPGSGVPGELFF. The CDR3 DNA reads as TGTGCCAGCAGGCCGGGGAGCGGGGTCCCCGGGGAGCTGTTTTTT.

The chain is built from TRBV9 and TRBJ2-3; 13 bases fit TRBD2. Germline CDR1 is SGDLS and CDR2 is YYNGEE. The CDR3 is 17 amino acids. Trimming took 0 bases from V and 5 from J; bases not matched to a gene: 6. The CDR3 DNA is TGTGCCAGCAGCGTAGATGGACTAGCGGGAGTCATAGATACGCAGTATTTT. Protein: CASSVDGLAGVIDTQYF.

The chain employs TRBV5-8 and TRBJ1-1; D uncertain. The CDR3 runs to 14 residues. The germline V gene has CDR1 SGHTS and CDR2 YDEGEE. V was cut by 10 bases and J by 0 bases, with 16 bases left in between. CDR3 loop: CAPARLPLNTEAFF. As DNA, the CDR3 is TGTGCCCCCGCCAGGCTGCCATTGAACACTGAAGCTTTCTTT.

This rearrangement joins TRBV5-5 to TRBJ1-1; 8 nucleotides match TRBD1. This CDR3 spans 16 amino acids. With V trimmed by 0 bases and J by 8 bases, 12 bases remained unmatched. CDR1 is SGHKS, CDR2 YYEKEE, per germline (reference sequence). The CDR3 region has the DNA TGTGCCAGCAGCTTGGAGTTTGGGACAGGCCTCCGAGAAGCTTTCTTT. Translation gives CASSLEFGTGLREAFF.

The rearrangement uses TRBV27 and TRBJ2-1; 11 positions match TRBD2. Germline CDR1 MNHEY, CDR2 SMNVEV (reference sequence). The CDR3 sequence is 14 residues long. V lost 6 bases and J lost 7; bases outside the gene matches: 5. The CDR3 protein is CASRLAGVANEQFF. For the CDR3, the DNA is TGTGCCAGCAGACTAGCGGGAGTAGCTAATGAGCAGTTCTTC.

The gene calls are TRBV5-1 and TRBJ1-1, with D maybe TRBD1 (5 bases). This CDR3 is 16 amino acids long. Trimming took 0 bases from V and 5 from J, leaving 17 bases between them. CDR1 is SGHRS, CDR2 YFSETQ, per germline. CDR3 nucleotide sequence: TGCGCCAGCAGCTTGGATCGGGGCCCCGGGAGGACTGAAGCTTTCTTT. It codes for CASSLDRGPGRTEAFF.

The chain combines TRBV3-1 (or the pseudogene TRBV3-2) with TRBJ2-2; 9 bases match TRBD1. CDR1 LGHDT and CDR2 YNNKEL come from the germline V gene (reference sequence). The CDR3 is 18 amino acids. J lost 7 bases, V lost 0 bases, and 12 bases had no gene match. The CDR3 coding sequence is TGTGCCAGCAGCCAAGAAGGCACAGGGGGCGCCTCTGGCGGGGAGCTGTTTTTT. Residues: CASSQEGTGGASGGELFF.

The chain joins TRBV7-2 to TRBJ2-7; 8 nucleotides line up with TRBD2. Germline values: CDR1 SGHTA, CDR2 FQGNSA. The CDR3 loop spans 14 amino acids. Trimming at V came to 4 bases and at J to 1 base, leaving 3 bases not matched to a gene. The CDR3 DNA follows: TGTGCCAGCAGCTATACTAGCGGTTCCTACGAGCAGTACTTC. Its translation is CASSYTSGSYEQYF.

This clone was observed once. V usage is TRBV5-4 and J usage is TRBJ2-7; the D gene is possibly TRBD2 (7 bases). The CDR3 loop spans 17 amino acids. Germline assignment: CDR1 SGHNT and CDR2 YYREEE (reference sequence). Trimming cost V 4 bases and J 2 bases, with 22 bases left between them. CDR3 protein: CASSRGVHTGSAYEQYF. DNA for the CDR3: TGTGCCAGCAGCCGGGGGGTCCACACAGGGTCGGCCTACGAGCAGTACTTC.

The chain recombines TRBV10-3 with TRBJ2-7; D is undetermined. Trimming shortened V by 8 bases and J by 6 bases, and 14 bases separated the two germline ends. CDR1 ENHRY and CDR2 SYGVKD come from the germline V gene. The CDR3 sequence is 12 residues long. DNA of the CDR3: TGTGCCATCGCATCAGAGCACGGCGAGCAGTACTTC. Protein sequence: CAIASEHGEQYF.

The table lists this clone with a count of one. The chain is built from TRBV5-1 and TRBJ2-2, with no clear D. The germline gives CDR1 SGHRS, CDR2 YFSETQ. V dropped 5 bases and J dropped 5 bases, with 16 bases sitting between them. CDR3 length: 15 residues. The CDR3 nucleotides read TGCGCCAGCAGGCAGGCAGTCTTAGGTACCGGGGAGCTGTTTTTT. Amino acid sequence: CASRQAVLGTGELFF.